The rows below give T cell receptor beta chains drawn from one sample of a study of metastatic and nonmetastatic thyroid tumors. Via MiXCR, TCRdb re-called the PCR reads. The table lists about 19,000 clones, roughly 25% of them singletons. Sequenced: tumor tissue. Receptors originate from a female donor with papillary thyroid cancer or a benign thyroid nodule (not recorded which). Some clones in this sample may be carry-over from other donors' samples. Each CDR3 is given with its conserved first and last residue. Fields, in order: V gene, clone size, J gene, D gene, CDR3 DNA, CDR3 protein. D genes are given only for firm matches. Some rows have no size entry. The others give once, few or many, or a class for an expanded clone.

V: TRBV7-2
size: -
J: TRBJ2-2
D: TRBD2
DNA: TGTGCCAGCAGCTTAACGGCTAGCGGGACCGGGGAGCTGTTTTTT
CDR3: CASSLTASGTGELFF

V: TRBV2
size: medium-sized
J: TRBJ1-3
D: -
DNA: TGTGCCAGCAGTGAAGTCGGGTCTGGAAACACCATATATTTT
CDR3: CASSEVGSGNTIYF

V: TRBV20-1
size: many
J: TRBJ1-6
D: -
DNA: TGCAGTGCACTCAACACAGGTTCCTATAATTCACCCCTCCACTTT
CDR3: CSALNTGSYNSPLHF

V: TRBV28
size: medium-sized
J: TRBJ2-4
D: TRBD2
DNA: TGTGCCAGCAGACGGACTAGCGGAACCCTAGCCAAAAACATTCAGTACTTC
CDR3: CASRRTSGTLAKNIQYF

V: TRBV27
size: medium-sized
J: TRBJ2-2
D: TRBD1
DNA: TGTGCCAGCAGTCCCGACAGGGGGGCGACCGGGGAGCTGTTTTTT
CDR3: CASSPDRGATGELFF

V: TRBV2
size: -
J: TRBJ2-7
D: -
DNA: TGTGCCAGCAGTGACGCTATCTCCTACGAGCAGTACTTC
CDR3: CASSDAISYEQYF

V: TRBV20-1
size: many
J: TRBJ2-7
D: -
DNA: TGCAGTGCTCCTTTTCCAGGGACCTACGAGCAGTACTTC
CDR3: CSAPFPGTYEQYF

V: TRBV2
size: -
J: TRBJ1-1
D: -
DNA: TGTGCCAGCAGTGAAATGGGGCCAGGGGCCACTGAAGCTTTCTTT
CDR3: CASSEMGPGATEAFF

V: TRBV27
size: -
J: TRBJ2-2
D: TRBD2
DNA: TGTGCCAGCCGGGGACTAGCGATCACAGAGGAGCTGTTTTTT
CDR3: CASRGLAITEELFF

V: TRBV12-3/TRBV12-4
size: few
J: TRBJ1-6
D: TRBD1
DNA: TGTGCCAGCACTAGGACAGGGGGATTCGGTTCACCCCTCCACTTT
CDR3: CASTRTGGFGSPLHF

V: TRBV7-9
size: many
J: TRBJ1-4
D: -
DNA: TGTGCCAGCAGCATCGCCCAGGGGTGGGCTAATGAAAAACTGTTTTTT
CDR3: CASSIAQGWANEKLFF

V: TRBV6-1
size: -
J: TRBJ1-3
D: -
DNA: TGTGCCAGCAGTAGCCACGGAAACACCATATATTTT
CDR3: CASSSHGNTIYF

V: TRBV20-1
size: -
J: TRBJ1-1
D: -
DNA: TGCAGCGCCCGTGGGGGATATGAAGCTTTCTTT
CDR3: CSARGGYEAFF

V: TRBV7-6
size: many
J: TRBJ2-6
D: -
DNA: TGTGCCAGCAGCTTATCTCTTGGGAGAGGTGGCGGGGCCAACGTCCTGACTTTC
CDR3: CASSLSLGRGGGANVLTF

V: TRBV10-3
size: many
J: TRBJ1-2
D: TRBD1
DNA: TGTGCCATCAGGGGACAGGGGAAGGGTAACTATGGCTACACCTTC
CDR3: CAIRGQGKGNYGYTF

V: TRBV18
size: -
J: TRBJ2-7
D: TRBD1
DNA: TGTGCCAGCTTAGTCACAGGGGACTACGAGCAGTACTTC
CDR3: CASLVTGDYEQYF

V: TRBV20-1
size: -
J: TRBJ1-2
D: -
DNA: TGTAGTGCTAGAGGAGGTGATATTAACTATGGCTACACCTTC
CDR3: CSARGGDINYGYTF

V: TRBV6-1
size: -
J: TRBJ1-5
D: -
DNA: TGTGCCAGCTCTATACTAGATAGCAATCAGCCCCAGCATTTT
CDR3: CASSILDSNQPQHF

V: TRBV7-8
size: once
J: TRBJ1-2
D: -
DNA: TGTGCCAGCATCTTAGCGAACCAGGTTGGCTACACCTTC
CDR3: CASILANQVGYTF

V: TRBV28
size: few
J: TRBJ1-1
D: -
DNA: TGTGCCAGCAGTTTAGTACAGAAGAACACTGAAGCTTTCTTT
CDR3: CASSLVQKNTEAFF

V: TRBV6-1
size: many
J: TRBJ2-2
D: -
DNA: TGTGCCAGCAGAGCTGGGACTGGCACCGGGGAGCTGTTTTTT
CDR3: CASRAGTGTGELFF

V: TRBV15
size: few
J: TRBJ1-2
D: -
DNA: TGTGCCACCAGTCCCCCGAGGCGACAGAGTGGCTACACCTTC
CDR3: CATSPPRRQSGYTF